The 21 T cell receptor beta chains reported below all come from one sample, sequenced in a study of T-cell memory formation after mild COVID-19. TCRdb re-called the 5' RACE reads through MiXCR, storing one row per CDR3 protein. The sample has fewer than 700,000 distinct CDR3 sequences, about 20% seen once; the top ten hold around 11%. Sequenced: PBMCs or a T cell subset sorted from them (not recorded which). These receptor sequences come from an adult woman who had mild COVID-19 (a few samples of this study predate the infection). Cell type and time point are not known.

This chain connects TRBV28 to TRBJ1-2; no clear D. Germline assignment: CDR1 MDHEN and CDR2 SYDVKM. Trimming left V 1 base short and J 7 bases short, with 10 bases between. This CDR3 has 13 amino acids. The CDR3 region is CASSLSGYRGYTF. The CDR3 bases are TGTGCCAGCAGTTTATCTGGGTACCGTGGCTACACCTTC.

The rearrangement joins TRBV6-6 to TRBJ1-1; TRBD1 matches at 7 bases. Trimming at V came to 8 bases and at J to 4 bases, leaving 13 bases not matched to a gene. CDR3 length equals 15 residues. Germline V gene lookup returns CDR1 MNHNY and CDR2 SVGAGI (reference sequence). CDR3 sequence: CASLGLTGRSTEAFF. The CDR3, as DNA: TGTGCCAGCCTAGGACTGACAGGGAGGAGCACTGAAGCTTTCTTT.

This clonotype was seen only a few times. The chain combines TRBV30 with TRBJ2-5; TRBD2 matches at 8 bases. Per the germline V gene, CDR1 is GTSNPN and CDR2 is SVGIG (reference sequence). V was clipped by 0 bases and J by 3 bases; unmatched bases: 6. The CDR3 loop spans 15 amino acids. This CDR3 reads CAWSVRTSREETQYF. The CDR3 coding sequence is TGTGCCTGGAGTGTACGGACTAGCCGGGAAGAGACCCAGTACTTC. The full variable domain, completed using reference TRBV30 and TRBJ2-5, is SQTIHQWPATLVQPVGSPLSLECTVEGTSNPNLYWYRQAAGRGLQLLFYSVGIGQISSEVPQNLSASRPQDRQFILSSKKLLLSDSGFYLCAWSVRTSREETQYFGPGTRLLVL.

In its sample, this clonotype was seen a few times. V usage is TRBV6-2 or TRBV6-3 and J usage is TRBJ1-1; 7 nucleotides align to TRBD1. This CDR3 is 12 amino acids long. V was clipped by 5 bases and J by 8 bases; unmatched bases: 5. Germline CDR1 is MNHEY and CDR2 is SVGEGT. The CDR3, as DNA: TGTGCCAGCAGTCGACAGGGTGCGGAAGCTTTCTTT. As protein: CASSRQGAEAFF.

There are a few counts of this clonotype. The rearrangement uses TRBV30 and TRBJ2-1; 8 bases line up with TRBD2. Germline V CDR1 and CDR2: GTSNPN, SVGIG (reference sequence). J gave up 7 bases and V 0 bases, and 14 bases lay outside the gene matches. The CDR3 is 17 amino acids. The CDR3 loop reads CAWSVGHSSGSRNEQFF. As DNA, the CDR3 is TGTGCCTGGAGTGTCGGGCACTCGAGCGGGAGTCGGAATGAGCAGTTCTTC.

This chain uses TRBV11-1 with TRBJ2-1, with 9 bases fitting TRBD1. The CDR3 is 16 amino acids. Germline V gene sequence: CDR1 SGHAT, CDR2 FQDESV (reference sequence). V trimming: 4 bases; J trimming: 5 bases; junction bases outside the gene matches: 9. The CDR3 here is CASSSFRDRVNNEQFF. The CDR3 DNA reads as TGTGCCAGCAGCTCATTCCGGGACAGGGTTAACAATGAGCAGTTCTTC.

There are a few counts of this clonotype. For the CDR3, the DNA is TGTGCCACCAGTGATATGTTTAGCGGGATAGTGAATGAGCAGTTCTTC. Translating gives CATSDMFSGIVNEQFF. This chain uses TRBV24-1 with TRBJ2-1; 8 bases fit TRBD2. The CDR3 loop spans 16 amino acids. V lost 3 bases, J lost 7 bases, and 10 bases stayed unmatched. The germline V gene has CDR1 KGHDR and CDR2 SFDVKD.

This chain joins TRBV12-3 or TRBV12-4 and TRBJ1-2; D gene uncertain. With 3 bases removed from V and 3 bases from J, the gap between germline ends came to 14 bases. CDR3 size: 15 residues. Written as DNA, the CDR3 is TGTGCCAGCAGTTTTTCCAACAAATTGGACTATGGCTACACCTTC. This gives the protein CASSFSNKLDYGYTF.

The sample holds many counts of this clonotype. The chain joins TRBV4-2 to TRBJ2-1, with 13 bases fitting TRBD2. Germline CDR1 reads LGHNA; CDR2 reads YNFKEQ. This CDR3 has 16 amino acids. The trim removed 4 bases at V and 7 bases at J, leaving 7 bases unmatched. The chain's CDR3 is CASSLKWTSGSNEQFF. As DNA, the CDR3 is TGTGCCAGCAGCCTTAAATGGACTAGCGGGAGTAATGAGCAGTTCTTC.

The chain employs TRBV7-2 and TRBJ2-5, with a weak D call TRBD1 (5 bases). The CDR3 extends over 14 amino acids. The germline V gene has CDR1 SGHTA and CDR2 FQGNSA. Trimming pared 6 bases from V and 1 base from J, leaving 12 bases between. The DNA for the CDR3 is TGTGCCAGCAGTCAAGACAGAGCCCAAGAGACCCAGTACTTC. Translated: CASSQDRAQETQYF.

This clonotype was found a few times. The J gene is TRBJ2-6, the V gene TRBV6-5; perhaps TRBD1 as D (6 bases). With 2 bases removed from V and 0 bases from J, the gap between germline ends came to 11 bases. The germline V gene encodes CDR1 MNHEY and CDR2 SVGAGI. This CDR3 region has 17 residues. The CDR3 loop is CASSYHRAYSGANVLTF. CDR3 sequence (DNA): TGTGCCAGCAGTTACCACAGGGCTTACTCTGGGGCCAACGTCCTGACTTTC.

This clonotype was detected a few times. CDR3 region: CASSLMPNEQYF. The CDR3 DNA reads as TGCGCCAGCAGCTTGATGCCAAATGAGCAGTACTTC. V gene TRBV5-1 combines with J gene TRBJ2-7; no reliable D call. This CDR3 has 12 residues. Trimming stripped 1 base from V and 7 bases from J, with 9 bases between. Germline loops: CDR1 SGHRS, CDR2 YFSETQ.

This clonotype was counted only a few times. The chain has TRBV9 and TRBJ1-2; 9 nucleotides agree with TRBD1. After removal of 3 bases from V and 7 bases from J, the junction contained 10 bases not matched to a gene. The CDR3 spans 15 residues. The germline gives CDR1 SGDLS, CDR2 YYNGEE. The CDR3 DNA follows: TGTGCCAGCAGCGACACCGGGACAGGGTCTTTTGGCTACACCTTC. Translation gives CASSDTGTGSFGYTF. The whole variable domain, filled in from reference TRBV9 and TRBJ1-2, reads DSGVTQTPKHLITATGQRVTLRCSPRSGDLSVYWYQQSLDQGLQFLIQYYNGEERAKGNILERFSAQQFPDLHSELNLSSLELGDSALYFCASSDTGTGSFGYTFGSGTRLTVV.

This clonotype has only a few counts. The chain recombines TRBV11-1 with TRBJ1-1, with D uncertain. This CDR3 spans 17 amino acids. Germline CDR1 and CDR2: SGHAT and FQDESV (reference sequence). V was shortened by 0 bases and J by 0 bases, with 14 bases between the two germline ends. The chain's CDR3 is CASSLALGIGLNTEAFF. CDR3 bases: TGTGCCAGCAGCTTAGCGCTGGGCATAGGATTGAACACTGAAGCTTTCTTT.

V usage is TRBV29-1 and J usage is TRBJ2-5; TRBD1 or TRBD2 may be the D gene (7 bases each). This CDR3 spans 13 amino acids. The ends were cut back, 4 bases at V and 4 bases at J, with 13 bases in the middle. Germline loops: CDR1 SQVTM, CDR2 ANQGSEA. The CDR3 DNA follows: TGCAGCGTTGGGCAGGGGGGGAGAGAGACCCAGTACTTC. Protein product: CSVGQGGRETQYF.

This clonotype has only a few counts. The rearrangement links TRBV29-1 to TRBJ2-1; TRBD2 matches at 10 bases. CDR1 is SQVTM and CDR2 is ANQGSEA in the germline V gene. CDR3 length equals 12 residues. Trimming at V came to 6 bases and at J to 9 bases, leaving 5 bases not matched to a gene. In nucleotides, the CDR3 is TGCAGCGTCCGACTAGCGGGCGGTGAGCAGTTCTTC. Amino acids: CSVRLAGGEQFF.

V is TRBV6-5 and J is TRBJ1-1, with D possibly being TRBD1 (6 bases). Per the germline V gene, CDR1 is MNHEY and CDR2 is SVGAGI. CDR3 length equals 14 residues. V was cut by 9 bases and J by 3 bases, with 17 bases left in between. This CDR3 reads CASYAVRGHTEAFF. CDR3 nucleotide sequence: TGTGCCAGTTACGCAGTCAGGGGCCACACTGAAGCTTTCTTT.

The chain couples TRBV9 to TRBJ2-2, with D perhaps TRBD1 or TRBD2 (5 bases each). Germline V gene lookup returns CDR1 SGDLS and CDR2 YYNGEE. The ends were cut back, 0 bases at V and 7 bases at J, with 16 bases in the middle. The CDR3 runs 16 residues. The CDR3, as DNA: TGTGCCAGCAGCGTAGCCTCAGGGAGAGTAATCGGGGAGCTGTTTTTT. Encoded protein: CASSVASGRVIGELFF.

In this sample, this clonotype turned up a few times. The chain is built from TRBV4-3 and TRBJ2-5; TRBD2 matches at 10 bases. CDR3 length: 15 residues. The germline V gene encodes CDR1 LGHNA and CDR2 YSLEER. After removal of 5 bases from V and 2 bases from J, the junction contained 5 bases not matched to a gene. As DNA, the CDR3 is TGCGCCAGCAGCATCGGGACTAGCGCACAAGAGACCCAGTACTTC. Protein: CASSIGTSAQETQYF.

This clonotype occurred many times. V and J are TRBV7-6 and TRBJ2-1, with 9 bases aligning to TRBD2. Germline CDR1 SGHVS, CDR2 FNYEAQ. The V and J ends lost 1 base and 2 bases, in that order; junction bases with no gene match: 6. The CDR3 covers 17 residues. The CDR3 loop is CASSLVSSGGTYNEQFF. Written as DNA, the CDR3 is TGTGCCAGCAGCTTAGTATCCAGCGGGGGGACCTACAATGAGCAGTTCTTC.

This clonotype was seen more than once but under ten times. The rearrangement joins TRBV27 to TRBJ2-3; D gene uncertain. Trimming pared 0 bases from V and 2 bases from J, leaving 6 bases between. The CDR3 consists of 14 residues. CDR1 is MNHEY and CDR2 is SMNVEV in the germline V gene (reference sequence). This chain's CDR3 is CASSLSSNTDTQYF. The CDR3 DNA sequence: TGTGCCAGCAGTTTATCTAGCAACACAGATACGCAGTATTTT.